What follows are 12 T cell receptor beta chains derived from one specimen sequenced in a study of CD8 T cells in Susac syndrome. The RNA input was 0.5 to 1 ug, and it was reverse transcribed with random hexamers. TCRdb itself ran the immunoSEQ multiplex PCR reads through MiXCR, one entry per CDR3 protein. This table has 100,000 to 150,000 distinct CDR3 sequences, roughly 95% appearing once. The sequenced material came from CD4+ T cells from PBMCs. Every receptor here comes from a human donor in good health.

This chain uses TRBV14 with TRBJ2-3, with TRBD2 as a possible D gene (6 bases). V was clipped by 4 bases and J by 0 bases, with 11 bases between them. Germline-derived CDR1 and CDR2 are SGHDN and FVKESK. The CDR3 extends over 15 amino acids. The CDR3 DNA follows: TGTGCCAGCAGCCGGCGGGAACTAAGCACAGATACGCAGTATTTT. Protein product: CASSRRELSTDTQYF.

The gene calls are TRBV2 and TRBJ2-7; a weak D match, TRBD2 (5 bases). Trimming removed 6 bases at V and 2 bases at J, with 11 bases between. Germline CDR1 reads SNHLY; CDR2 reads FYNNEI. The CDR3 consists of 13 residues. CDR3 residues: CASSLEEAYEQYF. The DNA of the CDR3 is TGTGCCAGCAGCCTGGAGGAGGCCTACGAGCAGTACTTC.

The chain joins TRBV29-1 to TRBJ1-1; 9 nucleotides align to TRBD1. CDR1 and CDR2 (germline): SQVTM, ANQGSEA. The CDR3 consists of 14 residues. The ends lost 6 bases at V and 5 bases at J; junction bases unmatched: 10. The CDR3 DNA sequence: TGCAGCGTCCCACCCCCGGGACAGGGTACTGAAGCTTTCTTT. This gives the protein CSVPPPGQGTEAFF.

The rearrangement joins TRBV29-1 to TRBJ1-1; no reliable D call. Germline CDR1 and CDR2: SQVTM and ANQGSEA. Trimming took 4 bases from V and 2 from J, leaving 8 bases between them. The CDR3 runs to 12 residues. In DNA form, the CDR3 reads TGCAGCGTTGCTGGAGGCAACACTGAAGCTTTCTTT. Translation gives CSVAGGNTEAFF.

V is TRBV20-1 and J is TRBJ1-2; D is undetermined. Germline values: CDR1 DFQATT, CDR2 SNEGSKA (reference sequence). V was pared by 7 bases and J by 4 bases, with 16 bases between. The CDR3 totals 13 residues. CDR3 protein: CSVRPQNPYGYTF. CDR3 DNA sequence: TGCAGTGTACGGCCTCAAAACCCCTATGGCTACACCTTC.

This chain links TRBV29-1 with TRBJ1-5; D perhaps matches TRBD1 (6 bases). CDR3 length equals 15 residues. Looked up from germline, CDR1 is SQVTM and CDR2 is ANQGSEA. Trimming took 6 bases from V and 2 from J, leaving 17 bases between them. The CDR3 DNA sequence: TGCAGCGTCCGGTCGACAGGAGGCGGCAATCAGCCCCAGCATTTT. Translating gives CSVRSTGGGNQPQHF.

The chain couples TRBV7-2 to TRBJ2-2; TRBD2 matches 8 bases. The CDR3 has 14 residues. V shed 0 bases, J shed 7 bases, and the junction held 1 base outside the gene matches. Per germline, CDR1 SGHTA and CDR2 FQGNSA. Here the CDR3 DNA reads TGTGCCAGCAGCTTAGCTAGCGGGAACGGGGAGCTGTTTTTT. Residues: CASSLASGNGELFF.

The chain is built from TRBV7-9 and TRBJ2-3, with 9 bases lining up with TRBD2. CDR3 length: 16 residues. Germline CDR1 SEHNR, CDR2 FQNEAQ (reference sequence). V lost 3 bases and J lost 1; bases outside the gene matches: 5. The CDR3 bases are TGTGCCAGCAGCTTTAGCGGGAGTGTCGGCACAGATACGCAGTATTTT. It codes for CASSFSGSVGTDTQYF.

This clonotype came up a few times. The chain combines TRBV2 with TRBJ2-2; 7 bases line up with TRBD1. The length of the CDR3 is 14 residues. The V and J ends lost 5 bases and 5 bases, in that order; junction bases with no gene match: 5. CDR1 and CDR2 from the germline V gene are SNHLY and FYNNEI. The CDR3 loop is CASSRQGGTGELFF. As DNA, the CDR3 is TGTGCCAGCAGTCGACAGGGTGGGACCGGGGAGCTGTTTTTT.

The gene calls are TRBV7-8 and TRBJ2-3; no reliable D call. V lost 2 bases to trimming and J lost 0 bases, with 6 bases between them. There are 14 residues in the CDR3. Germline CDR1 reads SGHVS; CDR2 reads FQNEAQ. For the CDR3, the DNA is TGTGCCAGCAGCTTACAGCTTAGCACAGATACGCAGTATTTT. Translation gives CASSLQLSTDTQYF.

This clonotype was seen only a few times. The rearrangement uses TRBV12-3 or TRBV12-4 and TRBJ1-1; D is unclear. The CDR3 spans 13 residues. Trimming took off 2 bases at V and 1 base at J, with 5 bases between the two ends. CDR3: CASSLRGNTEAFF. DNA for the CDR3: TGTGCCAGCAGTTTACGGGGGAACACTGAAGCTTTCTTT.

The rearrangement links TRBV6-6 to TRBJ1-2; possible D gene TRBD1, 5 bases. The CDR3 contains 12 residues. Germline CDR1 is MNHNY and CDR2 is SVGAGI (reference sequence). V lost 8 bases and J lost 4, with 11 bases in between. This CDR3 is CASGREVYGYTF. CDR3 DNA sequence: TGTGCCAGCGGCAGGGAGGTCTATGGCTACACCTTC.